Listed below are T cell receptor beta chains from one sample, sequenced in a study of blood T cell repertoires in COVID-19. Using immunoSEQ multiplex PCR, the repertoire was profiled, and TCRdb retains in-frame clones only, with some absent. The table lists 250,000 to 350,000 clones, about 88% of them singletons, with 11% in the top ten. Sequencing input: peripheral blood. The receptors derive from a woman aged 25 to 45 with COVID-19, enrolled during active disease. Both conserved end residues are part of each CDR3. A D gene is named only where the DNA matches it firmly. Clone size is given for some rows only: seen once, a few or many times, or a class if the clone is expanded.

clone_size,v_call,cdr3_length,d_call,j_call,cdr3_aa,cdr3_nt
NA,TRBV2,15,NA,TRBJ1-1,CASSAATGSYTEAFF,TGTGCCAGCAGTGCCGCGACAGGTTCTTACACTGAAGCTTTCTTT
NA,TRBV5-4,16,NA,TRBJ1-6,CASSLDLSSYNSPLHF,TGTGCCAGCAGCTTGGATCTGAGCTCCTATAATTCACCCCTCCACTTT
NA,TRBV19,14,TRBD1,TRBJ1-5,CATEDRGSNQPQHF,TGTGCCACCGAGGACAGGGGAAGCAATCAGCCCCAGCATTTT
NA,TRBV5-1,17,NA,TRBJ2-7,CASTLSTSGTHSYEQYF,TGCGCCAGCACCCTCTCTACCTCTGGGACACACTCCTACGAGCAGTACTTC
NA,TRBV28,13,NA,TRBJ2-7,CASSLFRGGEQYF,TGTGCCAGCAGTCTTTTCAGGGGTGGCGAGCAGTACTTC
NA,TRBV5-4,16,NA,TRBJ2-7,CASSLGGGPTPYEQYF,TGTGCCAGCAGCTTGGGGGGCGGACCGACCCCCTACGAGCAGTACTTC
NA,TRBV5-1,14,TRBD2,TRBJ2-2,CASTLAGNTGELFF,TGCGCCAGCACTCTAGCGGGGAACACCGGGGAGCTGTTTTTT
once,TRBV4-2,15,TRBD2,TRBJ2-5,CASSQGLAGGETQYF,TGTGCCAGCAGCCAAGGACTAGCGGGCGGGGAGACCCAGTACTTC
NA,TRBV18,14,NA,TRBJ2-3,CASSPRTNTDTQYF,TGTGCCAGCTCACCGAGGACTAACACAGATACGCAGTATTTT
NA,TRBV3-1/TRBV3-2,15,NA,TRBJ1-5,CASSPGTGKGQPQHF,TGTGCCAGCAGCCCTGGTACAGGGAAGGGTCAGCCCCAGCATTTT
NA,TRBV19,16,TRBD1,TRBJ1-5,CASSWDSRYSNQPQHF,TGTGCCAGTAGTTGGGACAGCCGATATAGCAATCAGCCCCAGCATTTT
NA,TRBV9,17,TRBD1,TRBJ2-4,CASSQPQGALAKNIQYF,TGTGCCAGCAGCCAGCCTCAGGGGGCTCTAGCCAAAAACATTCAGTACTTC
NA,TRBV6-2/TRBV6-3,15,TRBD2,TRBJ2-5,CASSSRTSGMKTQYF,TGTGCCAGCAGTTCCAGGACTAGCGGGATGAAGACCCAGTACTTC
few,TRBV5-4,16,TRBD1,TRBJ1-1,CASSFPHRGQGTEAFF,TGTGCCAGCAGCTTCCCCCACAGGGGGCAGGGCACTGAAGCTTTCTTT
NA,TRBV2,17,TRBD2,TRBJ2-7,CASSEQPFWEGTNEQYF,TGTGCCAGCAGTGAACAGCCCTTTTGGGAGGGGACTAACGAGCAGTACTTC
NA,TRBV30,12,NA,TRBJ1-4,CAWRDINEKLFF,TGTGCCTGGAGGGACATTAATGAAAAACTGTTTTTT
NA,TRBV2,16,NA,TRBJ1-1,CASTAGMGGLSTEAFF,TGTGCCAGCACCGCCGGGATGGGAGGATTGAGCACTGAAGCTTTCTTT
NA,TRBV6-5,14,TRBD1,TRBJ2-7,CASSYGQETYEQYF,TGTGCCAGCAGTTACGGACAGGAAACCTACGAGCAGTACTTC
NA,TRBV19,15,NA,TRBJ1-2,CASSPMGQMAYGYTF,TGTGCCAGTAGCCCTATGGGGCAGATGGCCTATGGCTACACCTTC
NA,TRBV7-6,19,TRBD2,TRBJ2-3,CASSLDPHRASGRGDTQYF,TGTGCCAGCAGCTTAGACCCCCACCGGGCTAGCGGGAGGGGAGATACGCAGTATTTT
NA,TRBV29-1,13,NA,TRBJ2-1,CSGDIVGGNEQFF,TGCAGCGGGGACATTGTGGGAGGGAACGAGCAGTTCTTC
few,TRBV4-1,14,TRBD2,TRBJ2-7,CASSPSGSTSEQYF,TGCGCCAGCAGCCCTAGCGGGAGCACGTCCGAGCAGTACTTC
NA,TRBV7-3,13,NA,TRBJ2-7,CASSDDRTYEQYF,TGTGCCAGCAGCGACGACAGAACCTACGAGCAGTACTTC
NA,TRBV30,14,NA,TRBJ1-5,CAWSVMGWEQPQHF,TGTGCCTGGAGTGTTATGGGGTGGGAGCAGCCCCAGCATTTT
NA,TRBV6-1,14,TRBD2,TRBJ2-7,CASSEGTRGGKQYF,TGTGCCAGCAGTGAAGGGACACGGGGGGGGAAGCAGTACTTC
few,TRBV7-2,14,TRBD2,TRBJ2-3,CASRGTSGSILQYF,TGTGCCAGCAGGGGGACTAGCGGAAGTATATTGCAGTATTTT
NA,TRBV5-1,12,NA,TRBJ2-7,CASRGSSYEQYF,TGCGCCAGCAGAGGGAGCTCCTACGAGCAGTACTTC